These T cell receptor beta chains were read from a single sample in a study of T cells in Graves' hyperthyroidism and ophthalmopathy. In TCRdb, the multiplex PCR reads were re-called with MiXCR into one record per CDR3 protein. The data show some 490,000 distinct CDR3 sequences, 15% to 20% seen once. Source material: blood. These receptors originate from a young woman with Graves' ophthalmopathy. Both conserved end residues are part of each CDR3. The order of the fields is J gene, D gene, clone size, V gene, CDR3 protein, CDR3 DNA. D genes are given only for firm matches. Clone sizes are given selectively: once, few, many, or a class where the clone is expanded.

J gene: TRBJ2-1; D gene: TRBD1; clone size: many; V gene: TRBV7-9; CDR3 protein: CASSLVRGQGKDNEQFF; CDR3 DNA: TGTGCCAGCAGCTTAGTGCGGGGACAGGGGAAGGACAATGAGCAGTTCTTC
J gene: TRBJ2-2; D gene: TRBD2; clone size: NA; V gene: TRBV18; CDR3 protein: CASSPTSGRPGELFF; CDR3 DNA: TGTGCCAGCTCACCGACTAGCGGGAGGCCCGGGGAGCTGTTTTTT
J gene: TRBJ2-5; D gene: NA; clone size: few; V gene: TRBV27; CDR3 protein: CASSSYTPTRGQETQYF; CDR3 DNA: TGTGCCAGCAGTTCATATACACCGACAAGGGGCCAAGAGACCCAGTACTTC
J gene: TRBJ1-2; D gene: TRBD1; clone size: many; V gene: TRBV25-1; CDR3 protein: CASSGQGLVGYTF; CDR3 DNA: TGTGCCAGCTCGGGACAGGGGTTAGTAGGCTACACCTTC
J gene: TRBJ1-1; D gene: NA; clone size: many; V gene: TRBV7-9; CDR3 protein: CASSLIGDTEAFF; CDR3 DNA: TGTGCCAGCAGCTTAATCGGGGACACTGAAGCTTTCTTT
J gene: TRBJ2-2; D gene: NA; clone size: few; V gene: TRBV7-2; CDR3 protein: CASSLKAGYTGELFF; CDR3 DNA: TGTGCCAGCAGCTTAAAGGCAGGGTACACCGGGGAGCTGTTTTTT
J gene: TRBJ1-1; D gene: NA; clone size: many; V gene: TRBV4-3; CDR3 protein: CASSQAGGRGEAFF; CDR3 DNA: TGCGCCAGCAGCCAAGCGGGGGGGCGAGGTGAAGCTTTCTTT
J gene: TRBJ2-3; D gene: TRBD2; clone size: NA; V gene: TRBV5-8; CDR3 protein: CASSWPGSGRAEDTQYF; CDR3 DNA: TGTGCCAGCAGCTGGCCGGGGAGCGGGAGGGCGGAAGATACGCAGTATTTT
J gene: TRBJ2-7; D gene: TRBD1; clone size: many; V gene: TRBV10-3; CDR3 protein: CAISAGTGKNEQYF; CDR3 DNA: TGTGCCATCAGTGCGGGGACAGGGAAAAACGAGCAGTACTTC
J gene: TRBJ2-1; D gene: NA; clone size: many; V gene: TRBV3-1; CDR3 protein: CASSRTRVSFNEQFF; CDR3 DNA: TGTGCCAGCAGCCGTACGAGGGTGTCCTTCAATGAGCAGTTCTTC
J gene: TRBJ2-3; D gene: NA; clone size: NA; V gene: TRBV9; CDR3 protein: CASSVVGSRGDTQYF; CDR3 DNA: TGTGCCAGCAGCGTAGTGGGCAGCCGGGGGGATACGCAGTATTTT
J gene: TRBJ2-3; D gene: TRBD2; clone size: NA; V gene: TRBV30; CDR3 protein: CAWSVRREGRNTQYF; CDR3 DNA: TGTGCCTGGAGTGTTCGGCGGGAGGGCCGGAATACGCAGTATTTT
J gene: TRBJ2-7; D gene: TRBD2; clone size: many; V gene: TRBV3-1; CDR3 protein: CASSPAALAGFAYEQYF; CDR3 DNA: TGTGCCAGCAGCCCCGCGGCGCTAGCGGGATTCGCCTACGAGCAGTACTTC
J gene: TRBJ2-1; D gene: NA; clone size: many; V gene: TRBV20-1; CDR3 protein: CSAIATGTPVGNEQFF; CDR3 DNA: TGCAGTGCTATTGCCACCGGGACCCCCGTCGGCAATGAGCAGTTCTTC
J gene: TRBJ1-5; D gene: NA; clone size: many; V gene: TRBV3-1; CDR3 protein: CASSQGTVYSNQPQHF; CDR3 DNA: TGTGCCAGCAGCCAGGGGACGGTATATAGCAATCAGCCCCAGCATTTT
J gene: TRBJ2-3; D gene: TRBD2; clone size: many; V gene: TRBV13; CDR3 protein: CASSKGTSGSDTDTQYF; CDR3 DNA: TGTGCCAGCAGCAAAGGGACTAGCGGGAGCGACACAGATACGCAGTATTTT
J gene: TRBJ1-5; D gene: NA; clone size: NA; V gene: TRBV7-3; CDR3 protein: CASSLGGMGQPQHF; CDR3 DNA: TGTGCCAGCAGCTTGGGGGGAATGGGTCAGCCCCAGCATTTT
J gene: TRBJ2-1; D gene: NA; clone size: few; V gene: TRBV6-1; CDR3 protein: CASSPRPFNEQFF; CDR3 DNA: TGTGCCAGCAGTCCCCGACCGTTCAATGAGCAGTTCTTC
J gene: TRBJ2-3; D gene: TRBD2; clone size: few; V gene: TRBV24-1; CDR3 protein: CATSDMTSGSTDTQYF; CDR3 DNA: TGTGCCACCAGTGACATGACTAGCGGGAGTACAGATACGCAGTATTTT
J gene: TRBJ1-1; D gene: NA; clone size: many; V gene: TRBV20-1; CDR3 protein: CSAIRTANTEAFF; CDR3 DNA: TGCAGTGCTATCCGGACAGCTAACACTGAAGCTTTCTTT
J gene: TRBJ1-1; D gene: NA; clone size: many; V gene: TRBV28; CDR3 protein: CASISGGNTEAFF; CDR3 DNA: TGTGCCAGCATTTCCGGGGGGAACACTGAAGCTTTCTTT
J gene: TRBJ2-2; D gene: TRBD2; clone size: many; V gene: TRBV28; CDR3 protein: CASSLFSGRAQNTGELFF; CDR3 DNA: TGTGCCAGCAGTTTATTTAGCGGGAGGGCCCAGAACACCGGGGAGCTGTTTTTT
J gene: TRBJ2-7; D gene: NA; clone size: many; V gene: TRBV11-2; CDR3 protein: CASSGRPYEQYF; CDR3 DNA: TGTGCCAGCAGCGGACGCCCCTACGAGCAGTACTTC
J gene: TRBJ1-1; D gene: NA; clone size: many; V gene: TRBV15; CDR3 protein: CATSRDMGPSQAFF; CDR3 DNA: TGTGCCACCAGCAGAGATATGGGACCGTCCCAAGCTTTCTTT
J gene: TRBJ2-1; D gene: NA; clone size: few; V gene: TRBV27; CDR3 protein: CASSLLTGGRNEQFF; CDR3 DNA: TGTGCCAGCAGTTTATTAACGGGCGGTAGGAATGAGCAGTTCTTC
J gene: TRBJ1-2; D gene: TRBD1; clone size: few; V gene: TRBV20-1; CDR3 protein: CSAYLMTGGHYGYTF; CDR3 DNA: TGCAGTGCTTACCTGATGACAGGGGGGCACTATGGCTACACCTTC
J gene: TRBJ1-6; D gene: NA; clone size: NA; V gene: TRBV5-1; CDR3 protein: CASSLPREGSNSPLHF; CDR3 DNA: TGCGCCAGCAGCTTGCCTCGCGAGGGATCTAATTCACCCCTCCACTTT
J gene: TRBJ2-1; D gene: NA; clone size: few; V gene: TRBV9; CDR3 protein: CASSGGVGPYNEQFF; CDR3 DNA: TGTGCCAGCAGCGGGGGGGTAGGGCCCTACAATGAGCAGTTCTTC
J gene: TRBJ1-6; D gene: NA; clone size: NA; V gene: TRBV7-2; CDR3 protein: CASSLNQGNSPLHF; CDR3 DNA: TGTGCCAGCAGCTTAAACCAGGGGAATTCACCCCTCCACTTT
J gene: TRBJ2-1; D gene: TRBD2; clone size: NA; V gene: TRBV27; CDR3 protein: CASRAYSGGVYNEQFF; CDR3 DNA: TGTGCCAGCAGGGCCTATAGCGGGGGAGTCTACAATGAGCAGTTCTTC
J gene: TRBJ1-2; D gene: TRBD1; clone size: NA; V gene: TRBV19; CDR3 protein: CASKRGRDSNYGYTF; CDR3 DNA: TGTGCCTCAAAAAGGGGGCGGGACTCTAACTATGGCTACACCTTC
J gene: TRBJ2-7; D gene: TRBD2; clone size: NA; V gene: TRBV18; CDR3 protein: CASSPILAGGILYEQYF; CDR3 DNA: TGTGCCAGCTCACCCATACTAGCGGGAGGGATCCTCTACGAGCAGTACTTC
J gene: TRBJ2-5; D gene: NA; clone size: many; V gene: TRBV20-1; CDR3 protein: CSARVPYQETQYF; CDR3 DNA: TGCAGTGCTAGAGTACCCTACCAAGAGACCCAGTACTTC
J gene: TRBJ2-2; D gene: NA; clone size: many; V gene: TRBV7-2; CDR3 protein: CASSSSTGDGGELFF; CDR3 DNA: NA
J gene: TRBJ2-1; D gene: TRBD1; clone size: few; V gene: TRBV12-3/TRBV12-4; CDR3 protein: CASSLSGQVNNEQFF; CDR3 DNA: TGTGCCAGCAGTTTATCGGGACAGGTTAACAATGAGCAGTTCTTC
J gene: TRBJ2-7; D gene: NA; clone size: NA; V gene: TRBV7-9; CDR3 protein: CASSLTGTVYEQYF; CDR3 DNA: TGTGCCAGCAGCTTAACGGGGACCGTCTACGAGCAGTACTTC
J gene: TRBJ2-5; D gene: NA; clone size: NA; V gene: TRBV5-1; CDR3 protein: CASSYGRKEETQYF; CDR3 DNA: TGCGCCAGCAGCTATGGACGGAAGGAAGAGACCCAGTACTTC
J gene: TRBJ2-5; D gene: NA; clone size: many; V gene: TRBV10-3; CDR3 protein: CAISELGEETQYF; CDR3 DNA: TGTGCCATCAGTGAGTTGGGTGAAGAGACCCAGTACTTC
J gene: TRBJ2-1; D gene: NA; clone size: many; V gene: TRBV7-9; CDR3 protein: CASSYRDWYNEQFF; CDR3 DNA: TGTGCCAGCAGCTACCGGGACTGGTACAATGAGCAGTTCTTC
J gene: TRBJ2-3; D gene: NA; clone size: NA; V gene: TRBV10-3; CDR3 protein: CAAGAPNPDTQYF; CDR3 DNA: TGTGCTGCAGGGGCCCCAAACCCCGATACGCAGTATTTT
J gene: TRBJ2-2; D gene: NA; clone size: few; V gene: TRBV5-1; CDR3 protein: CASSLERVPGELFF; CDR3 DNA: TGCGCCAGCAGCTTGGAGCGGGTCCCCGGGGAGCTGTTTTTT
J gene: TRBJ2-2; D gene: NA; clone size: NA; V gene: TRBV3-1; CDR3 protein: CASSAIRGAGELFF; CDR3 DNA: TGTGCCAGCAGCGCCATCAGGGGTGCCGGGGAGCTGTTTTTT